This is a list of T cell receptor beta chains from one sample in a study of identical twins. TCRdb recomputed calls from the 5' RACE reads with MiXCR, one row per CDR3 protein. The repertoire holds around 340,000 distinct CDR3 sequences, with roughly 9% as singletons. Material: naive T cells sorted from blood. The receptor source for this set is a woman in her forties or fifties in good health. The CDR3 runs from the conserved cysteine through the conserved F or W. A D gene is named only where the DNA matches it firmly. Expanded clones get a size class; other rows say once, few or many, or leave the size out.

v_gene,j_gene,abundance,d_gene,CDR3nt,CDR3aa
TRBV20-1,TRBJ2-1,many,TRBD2,TGCAGTGCTAGGGGACTAGTGGAGGGCAATGAGCAGTTCTTC,CSARGLVEGNEQFF
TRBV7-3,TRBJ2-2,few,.,TGTGCCAGCAGCTTAAAACGCCCCTGGGGGACCGGGGAGCTGTTTTTT,CASSLKRPWGTGELFF
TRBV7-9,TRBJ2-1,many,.,TGTGCCAGCAGCTTCGACAGCTACAATGAGCAGTTCTTC,CASSFDSYNEQFF
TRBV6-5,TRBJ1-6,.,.,TGTGCCAGCACCCACGGATTGTCACCCCTCCACTTT,CASTHGLSPLHF
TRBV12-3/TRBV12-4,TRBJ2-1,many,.,TGTGCCAGCAGTTTCGCGGACTCCTACAATGAGCAGTTCTTC,CASSFADSYNEQFF
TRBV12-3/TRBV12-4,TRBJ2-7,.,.,TGTGCCAGCAGTTCCATTAGCGCCTACGAGCAGTACTTC,CASSSISAYEQYF
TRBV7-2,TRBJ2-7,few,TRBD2,TGTGCCAGCAGCTTAGCTGGTCAGCTGGGGAGACTAGCAGGGTTTGCCGAGCAGTACTTC,CASSLAGQLGRLAGFAEQYF
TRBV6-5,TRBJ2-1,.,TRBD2,TGTGCCAGCAGGAGTAGCGGGAGTCTCTACAATGAGCAGTTCTTC,CASRSSGSLYNEQFF
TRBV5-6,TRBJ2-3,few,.,TGTGCCAGCAGCTTGGATGACACAGATACGCAGTATTTT,CASSLDDTDTQYF
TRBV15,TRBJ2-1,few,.,TGTGCCACCAGCTGGGCACGGCGGGAAGGCAATGAGCAGTTCTTC,CATSWARREGNEQFF
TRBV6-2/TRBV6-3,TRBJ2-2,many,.,TGTGCCAGCAGCCGTCCCAGACTAAACACCGGGGAGCTGTTTTTT,CASSRPRLNTGELFF
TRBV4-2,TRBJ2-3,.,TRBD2,TGTGCCAGCAGCCAAGTTGGGGGACTAGCGTCTAGCACAGATACGCAGTATTTT,CASSQVGGLASSTDTQYF
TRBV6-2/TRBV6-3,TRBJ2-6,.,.,TGTGCCAGCAGTTACCTCTCCTTCGGGTCAGGGGCCAACGTCCTGACTTTC,CASSYLSFGSGANVLTF
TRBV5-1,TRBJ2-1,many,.,TGTGCCAGCAGTTTAGCCGAAAGCTCCTACAATGAGCAGTTCTTC,CASSLAESSYNEQFF
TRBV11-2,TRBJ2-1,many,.,TGTGCCAGCAGCTTAATCGGCTCCTACAATGAGCAGTTCTTC,CASSLIGSYNEQFF
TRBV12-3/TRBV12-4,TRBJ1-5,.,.,TGTGCCAGCAGGAAGGAAATCGGACAGCTCAATCAGCCCCAGCATTTT,CASRKEIGQLNQPQHF
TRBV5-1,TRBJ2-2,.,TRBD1,TGCGCCAGCACCGTACAGGGGGCGCGTGGGGAGCTGTTTTTT,CASTVQGARGELFF
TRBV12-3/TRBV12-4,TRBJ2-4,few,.,TGTGCCAGCGGCACAGGGCCGATCTACTTC,CASGTGPIYF
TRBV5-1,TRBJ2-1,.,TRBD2,TGCGCCAGCAGCTTAATCAGCGGGGACTACAATGAGCAGTTCTTC,CASSLISGDYNEQFF
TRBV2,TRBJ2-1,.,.,TGTGCCAGCAGCCCGGCGCTAGCTTTTAATGAGCAGTTCTTC,CASSPALAFNEQFF
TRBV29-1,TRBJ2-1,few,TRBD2,TGCAGCGTTGTTCTAGCGGGATTGACGAATGAGCAGTTCTTC,CSVVLAGLTNEQFF
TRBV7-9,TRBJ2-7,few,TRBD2,TGTGCCAGCAGCTTAGCGTCCGGGAGGAGCGAGCAGTACTTC,CASSLASGRSEQYF
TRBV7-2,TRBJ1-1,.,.,TGTGCCAGCAGCTTATGGAATTCCGGACAGAACACTGAAGCTTTCTTT,CASSLWNSGQNTEAFF
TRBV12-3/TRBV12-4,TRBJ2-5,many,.,TGTGCCAGCAGTTTCCTTAGGACGGGACAAGAGACCCAGTACTTC,CASSFLRTGQETQYF
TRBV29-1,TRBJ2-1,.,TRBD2,TGCAGCGTGGGGGAATTAGCGGGAGGGCAAGAGTTCTTC,CSVGELAGGQEFF
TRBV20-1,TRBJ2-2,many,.,TGCAGTGCCTACCGGGAGAGCAGCGGGGAGCTGTTTTTT,CSAYRESSGELFF
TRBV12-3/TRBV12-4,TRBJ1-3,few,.,TGTGCCAGCAGTCCCTCGGGGCCTGGAAACACCATATATTTT,CASSPSGPGNTIYF
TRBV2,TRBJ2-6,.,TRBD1,TGTGCCAGCAGTGATTTGGGGACAGAGACGCATAACTCTGGGGCCAACGTCCTGACTTTC,CASSDLGTETHNSGANVLTF
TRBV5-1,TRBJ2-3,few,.,TGCGCCAGCAGCTTGACTTCACGAGATACGCAGTATTTT,CASSLTSRDTQYF
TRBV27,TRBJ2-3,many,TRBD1,TGTGCCAGCAGTCCGAGACAGGGGGCCACAGATACGCAGTATTTT,CASSPRQGATDTQYF
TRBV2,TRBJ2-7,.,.,TGTGCCAGCAGTGATGGTGGACCGAGTTACGAGCAGTACTTC,CASSDGGPSYEQYF
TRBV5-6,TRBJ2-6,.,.,TGTGCCAGCAGCTTCATACGCTACTCTGGGGCCAACGTCCTGACTTTC,CASSFIRYSGANVLTF
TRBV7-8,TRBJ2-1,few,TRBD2,TGTGCCAGCAGCCCCCCCGAGGCGGGAGGCTCCTACAATGAGCAGTTCTTC,CASSPPEAGGSYNEQFF
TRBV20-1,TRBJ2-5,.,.,TGCAGTGCTAGTGGTAGGGGTCTCGGCGGAGGAGAGACCCAGTACTTC,CSASGRGLGGGETQYF
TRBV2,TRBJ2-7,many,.,TGTGCCAGCAGTGAGGGTACCTACGAGCAGTACTTC,CASSEGTYEQYF
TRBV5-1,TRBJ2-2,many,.,TGCGCCAGCAGAAAACAGGGTACCGGGGAGCTGTTTTTT,CASRKQGTGELFF
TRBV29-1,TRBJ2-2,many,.,TGCAGCGTTTTGGCAGGATTGAACACCGGGGAGCTGTTTTTT,CSVLAGLNTGELFF
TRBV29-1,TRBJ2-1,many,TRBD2,TGCAGCGTGAAACTAGCGGGAGAGCATGAGCAGTTCTTC,CSVKLAGEHEQFF
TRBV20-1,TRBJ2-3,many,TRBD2,TGCAGTGCTTCGTCCGTAGCGGGAGTTCCCTCTAGCACAGATACGCAGTATTTT,CSASSVAGVPSSTDTQYF
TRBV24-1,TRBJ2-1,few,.,TGTGCCACCAGTGACCCGACCCCCCAGGGGAGTAATGAGCAGTTCTTC,CATSDPTPQGSNEQFF
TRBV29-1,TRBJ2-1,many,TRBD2,TGCAGCGTTTCGCTAGCCCTCCCTACTAGCGGGAGGCCGAACAATGAGCAGTTCTTC,CSVSLALPTSGRPNNEQFF
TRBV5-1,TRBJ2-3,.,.,TGCGCCAGCAGCCTCGGGGCTCCCGAGGGTACGCAGTATTTT,CASSLGAPEGTQYF
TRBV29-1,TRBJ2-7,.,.,TGCAGCGTTGTGAAGGGGGGCTACGAGCAGTACTTC,CSVVKGGYEQYF
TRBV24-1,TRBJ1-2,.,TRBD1,TGTGCCACCAGTGACCCTACAGGGGTCTATGGCTACACCTTC,CATSDPTGVYGYTF
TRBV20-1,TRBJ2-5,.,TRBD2,TGCAGTGCTAGTTGGGGTCCGCTAGCGGGACAAGAGACCCAGTACTTC,CSASWGPLAGQETQYF
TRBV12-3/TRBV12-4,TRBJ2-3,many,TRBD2,TGTGCCAGCAGTTTCCGCGGGAGATCGACAGATACGCAGTATTTT,CASSFRGRSTDTQYF
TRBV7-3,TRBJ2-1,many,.,TGTGCCAGCAGCTTTGACTACAATGAGCAGTTCTTC,CASSFDYNEQFF
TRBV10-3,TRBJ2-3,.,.,TGTGCCATCAGTGAGAAAGATACGCAGTATTTT,CAISEKDTQYF
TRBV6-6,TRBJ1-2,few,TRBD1,TGTGCCAGCAGTTACCCGGGACAGGGGAACTCTGGCTACACCTTC,CASSYPGQGNSGYTF
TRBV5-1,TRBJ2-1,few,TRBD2,TGCGCCAGCAGCAAGGACGTCGGGACTAGAGACAATGAGCAGTTCTTC,CASSKDVGTRDNEQFF